The 27 T cell receptor beta chains below all came from one sample that was sequenced in a study of identifying expanded T cells in peripheral blood. Measured with immunoSEQ multiplex PCR; TCRdb has only the in-frame clones, and not every one. The sample carries 90,000 to 110,000 clones, 88% recorded once. The sample comprised blood. Receptor source: a person aged 18 to 75 in good health.

The V and J genes are TRBV19 and TRBJ2-5; 8 bases are a match to TRBD1. The junction had 7 bases not matched to a gene; V was cut back by 8 bases and J by 5 bases. CDR3 size: 13 residues. CDR1 and CDR2 from the germline V gene are LNHDA and SQIVND (reference sequence). The CDR3 reads CASSDRVGETQYF. The CDR3 nucleotides are TGTGCCAGTTCGGACAGGGTAGGGGAGACCCAGTACTTC.

V usage is TRBV2 and J usage is TRBJ1-2; D call uncertain. The CDR3 runs 13 residues. Trimming removed 4 bases at V and 3 bases at J, with 9 bases between. CDR1 SNHLY and CDR2 FYNNEI come from the germline V gene. CDR3 sequence (DNA): TGTGCCAGCAGTGGGAGGGCAGACTATGGCTACACCTTC. It codes for CASSGRADYGYTF.

In this sample, this clone turned up once. The CDR3 region is CASSIDNSNEQYF. The CDR3 region has the DNA TGTGCCAGTAGTATAGATAACAGCAACGAGCAGTACTTC. The chain joins TRBV19 to TRBJ2-7; D unclear. Germline V CDR1 and CDR2: LNHDA, SQIVND (reference sequence). Trimming took off 0 bases at V and 5 bases at J, with 8 bases between the two ends. The length of the CDR3 is 13 residues. Together with reference TRBV19 and TRBJ2-7, the CDR3 gives the full variable domain: DGGITQSPKYLFRKEGQNVTLSCEQNLNHDAMYWYRQDPGQGLRLIYYSQIVNDFQKGDIAEGYSVSREKKESFPLTVTSAQKNPTAFYLCASSIDNSNEQYFGPGTRLTVT.

The V and J genes are TRBV5-1 and TRBJ2-7, with 11 bases identical to TRBD2. Germline V CDR1 and CDR2: SGHRS, YFSETQ. The CDR3 extends over 16 amino acids. After removal of 4 bases from V and 2 bases from J, the junction contained 8 bases not matched to a gene. The DNA for the CDR3 is TGCGCCAGCAGCAGATCGACTAGCGGGACTCCCTACGAGCAGTACTTC. Residues: CASSRSTSGTPYEQYF.

This clone was seen only once. The rearrangement joins TRBV7-6 to TRBJ1-1; D gene uncertain. V shed 7 bases and J shed 4 bases, with 13 bases lying between them. This CDR3 comprises 13 residues. Germline lookup yields CDR1 SGHVS and CDR2 FNYEAQ. CDR3 in amino acids: CASKPGVVTEAFF. The DNA of the CDR3 is TGTGCCAGCAAACCGGGCGTCGTCACTGAAGCTTTCTTT. Filled out from reference TRBV7-6 and TRBJ1-1, the complete variable domain reads GAGVSQSPRYKVTKRGQDVALRCDPISGHVSLYWYRQALGQGPEFLTYFNYEAQQDKSGLPNDRFSAERPEGSISTLTIQRTEQRDSAMYRCASKPGVVTEAFFGQGTRLTVV.

The chain carries TRBV30 and TRBJ1-2; D might be TRBD1 (5 bases). The CDR3 sequence is 12 residues long. CDR1 and CDR2 from the germline V gene are GTSNPN and SVGIG (reference sequence). Trimming pared 4 bases from V and 5 bases from J, leaving 11 bases between. The CDR3 reads CAWTGGFYGYTF. As DNA, the CDR3 is TGTGCCTGGACGGGGGGTTTTTATGGCTACACCTTC.

This clone was observed a handful of times. The V gene is TRBV11-2, the J gene TRBJ1-1; 7 bases are shared with TRBD1. Germline CDR1 SGHAT, CDR2 FQNNGV. V was pared by 5 bases and J by 0 bases, with 6 bases of the junction left unmatched. The CDR3 has 15 residues. The CDR3 DNA reads TGTGCCAGCAGCACCCAGGGGGTATTGAACACTGAAGCTTTCTTT. Amino acid sequence: CASSTQGVLNTEAFF.

The DNA for the CDR3 is TGCGCCAGCAGCTTGAGTCTCCTGGGCACTGAAGCTTTCTTT. The encoded protein is CASSLSLLGTEAFF. The chain combines TRBV5-1 with TRBJ1-1; D unclear. V lost 1 base and J 4 bases, leaving 11 bases between the germline ends. There are 14 residues in the CDR3. The germline V gene encodes CDR1 SGHRS and CDR2 YFSETQ.

The genes are TRBV15 and TRBJ2-7, with 8 positions matching TRBD1. This CDR3 spans 18 amino acids. The V and J ends lost 2 bases and 3 bases, in that order; junction bases with no gene match: 15. From germline, CDR1 is LNHNV and CDR2 YYDKDF (reference sequence). The CDR3 protein is CATSRLKVLTGTGYEQYF. The DNA for the CDR3 is TGTGCCACCAGCAGACTGAAGGTTCTAACCGGGACAGGCTACGAGCAGTACTTC. Filled out from reference TRBV15 and TRBJ2-7, the complete variable domain reads DAMVIQNPRYQVTQFGKPVTLSCSQTLNHNVMYWYQQKSSQAPKLLFHYYDKDFNNEADTPDNFQSRRPNTSFCFLDIRSPGLGDTAMYLCATSRLKVLTGTGYEQYFGPGTRLTVT.

V is TRBV7-2 and J is TRBJ2-7; the match to TRBD2 covers 10 bases. V lost 2 bases, J lost 0 bases, and 4 bases stayed unmatched. The germline CDR1 and CDR2 sequences are SGHTA and FQGNSA. The CDR3 runs 16 residues. Here the CDR3 reads CASSLFSGGFSYEQYF. The CDR3, as DNA: TGTGCCAGCAGCTTATTTAGCGGGGGGTTCTCCTACGAGCAGTACTTC.

V and J are TRBV7-3 and TRBJ1-1, with D tentatively TRBD1 (6 bases). V dropped 2 bases and J dropped 7 bases, with 14 bases sitting between them. The CDR3 loop spans 14 amino acids. Germline CDR1 and CDR2: SGHTA and FQGTGA. The CDR3 nucleotides read TGTGCCAGCAGCTTAGGACAGAACCCCGGTGAAGCTTTCTTT. Translated: CASSLGQNPGEAFF.

V is TRBV5-6 and J is TRBJ1-4; a possible D gene is TRBD1 (6 bases). Germline CDR1 is SGHDT and CDR2 is YYEEEE. Deletions cut 2 bases from V and 6 bases from J, with 17 bases between. The CDR3 runs to 16 residues. CDR3: CASSFGSGGRDEKLFF. In nucleotides, the CDR3 is TGTGCCAGCAGCTTCGGGTCCGGGGGGCGGGATGAAAAACTGTTTTTT.

The gene calls are TRBV19 and TRBJ2-7; possibly TRBD2 for D (5 bases). There are 14 residues in the CDR3. Germline lookup yields CDR1 LNHDA and CDR2 SQIVND (reference sequence). Trimming left V 2 bases short and J 5 bases short, with 13 bases between. The CDR3 DNA reads as TGTGCCAGTAGTATATCGGGCGGGCTAGACGAGCAGTACTTC. Its protein product is CASSISGGLDEQYF. Filled out from reference TRBV19 and TRBJ2-7, the complete variable domain reads DGGITQSPKYLFRKEGQNVTLSCEQNLNHDAMYWYRQDPGQGLRLIYYSQIVNDFQKGDIAEGYSVSREKKESFPLTVTSAQKNPTAFYLCASSISGGLDEQYFGPGTRLTVT.

The chain links TRBV2 to TRBJ2-7; 11 nucleotides match TRBD2. The junction had 7 bases not matched to a gene; V was cut back by 1 base and J by 2 bases. This CDR3 has 17 amino acids. CDR1 is SNHLY, CDR2 FYNNEI, per germline. The CDR3 is CASSEVGRLAGPYEQYF. The CDR3 bases are TGTGCCAGCAGTGAAGTCGGGAGACTAGCGGGACCCTACGAGCAGTACTTC.

The chain has TRBV18 and TRBJ2-5, with no clear D. The CDR3 has 15 amino acids. Germline V gene lookup returns CDR1 KGHSH and CDR2 LQKENI. The V gene lost 5 bases and the J gene lost 1 base, with 14 bases spanning the gap. In DNA form, the CDR3 reads TGTGCCAGCTCAACCTCGGGTTGGGGCCAAGAGACCCAGTACTTC. It codes for CASSTSGWGQETQYF. Full variable domain (rest looked up from reference TRBV18 and TRBJ2-5): NAGVMQNPRHLVRRRGQEARLRCSPMKGHSHVYWYRQLPEEGLKFMVYLQKENIIDESGMPKERFSAEFPKEGPSILRIQQVVRGDSAAYFCASSTSGWGQETQYFGPGTRLLVL.

The V call is TRBV5-1, the J call TRBJ1-1; possible D gene TRBD1, 6 bases. Looked up from germline, CDR1 is SGHRS and CDR2 is YFSETQ. This CDR3 has 14 residues. Trimming pared 1 base from V and 4 bases from J, leaving 11 bases between. In nucleotides, the CDR3 is TGCGCCAGCAGCTTGACGACGGGGGCCACTGAAGCTTTCTTT. Translating gives CASSLTTGATEAFF.

The chain recombines TRBV6-5 with TRBJ1-6, with D possibly being TRBD1 (6 bases). Trimming stripped 4 bases from V and 7 bases from J, with 14 bases between. The CDR3 loop spans 15 amino acids. Germline CDR1 MNHEY, CDR2 SVGAGI. In nucleotides, the CDR3 is TGTGCCAGCAGTTGGGGGGCGATTTTAAATTCACCCCTCCACTTT. Protein: CASSWGAILNSPLHF.

This sequence joins TRBV2 and TRBJ1-3, with a tentative D call TRBD1 (5 bases). Germline V gene sequence: CDR1 SNHLY, CDR2 FYNNEI. This CDR3 spans 15 amino acids. V was trimmed by 5 bases and J by 0 bases, leaving 11 bases between them. This CDR3 is CASSTAGFSGNTIYF. Here the CDR3 DNA reads TGTGCCAGCAGTACCGCAGGGTTCTCTGGAAACACCATATATTTT.

The J gene is TRBJ2-1, the V gene TRBV10-3; 9 bases are shared with TRBD2. Germline assignment: CDR1 ENHRY and CDR2 SYGVKD. The CDR3 loop spans 14 amino acids. V was clipped by 6 bases and J by 3 bases; unmatched bases: 3. The DNA of the CDR3 is TGTGCCATCAGAGGGACTAGCAACTACAATGAGCAGTTCTTC. Translating it yields CAIRGTSNYNEQFF.

The DNA of the CDR3 is TGTGCCAGCCGGGGGGGACATCCGAACACTGAAGCTTTCTTT. Translating gives CASRGGHPNTEAFF. The chain carries TRBV9 and TRBJ1-1; TRBD1 is a possible D gene (6 bases). Germline V gene data show CDR1 as SGDLS and CDR2 as YYNGEE. The CDR3 sequence is 14 residues long. V was pared by 7 bases and J by 1 base, with 14 bases between.

In its sample, this clone was seen once. The chain links TRBV11-3 to TRBJ1-5, with no clear D. This CDR3 comprises 9 residues. V shed 9 bases and J shed 9 bases, with 6 bases lying between them. Germline CDR1 is SGHNT and CDR2 is YENEEA. In nucleotides, the CDR3 is TGTGCCAGAGAGGCGCCCCAGCATTTT. Amino acid sequence: CAREAPQHF.

In this sample, this clone turned up a few times. The gene calls are TRBV11-2 and TRBJ2-2; TRBD2 agrees at 8 bases. Per germline, CDR1 SGHAT and CDR2 FQNNGV. The CDR3 has 15 amino acids. V was pared by 6 bases and J by 7 bases, with 10 bases of the junction left unmatched. The CDR3 sequence: CASSRGTSQGGELFF. Written as DNA, the CDR3 is TGTGCCAGCAGTCGCGGGACTAGTCAGGGCGGGGAGCTGTTTTTT.

The chain joins TRBV9 to TRBJ2-7, with 9 bases lining up with TRBD1. CDR1 and CDR2 from the germline V gene are SGDLS and YYNGEE. The junction had 7 bases not matched to a gene; V was cut back by 3 bases and J by 3 bases. The CDR3 is made up of 15 amino acids. The chain's CDR3 is CASSASQGARYEQYF. CDR3 coding DNA: TGTGCCAGCAGCGCCTCACAGGGGGCGCGCTACGAGCAGTACTTC.

The chain couples TRBV11-3 to TRBJ2-7; D is perhaps TRBD2 (6 bases). Germline V gives CDR1 SGHNT, CDR2 YENEEA. The ends were cut back, 6 bases at V and 3 bases at J, with 15 bases in the middle. The CDR3 spans 14 residues. For the CDR3, the DNA is TGTGCCAGCAGTCAAGGGCGGGGTAACTACGAGCAGTACTTC. This gives the protein CASSQGRGNYEQYF. The full variable domain, completed using reference TRBV11-3 and TRBJ2-7, is EAGVVQSPRYKIIEKKQPVAFWCNPISGHNTLYWYLQNLGQGPELLIRYENEEAVDDSQLPKDRFSAERLKGVDSTLKIQPAELGDSAVYLCASSQGRGNYEQYFGPGTRLTVT.

The chain couples TRBV5-1 to TRBJ2-6; no clear D gene. V lost 3 bases to trimming and J lost 0 bases, with 13 bases between them. CDR1 is SGHRS, CDR2 YFSETQ, per germline. The CDR3 covers 17 residues. CDR3 protein: CASSYRNPSSGANVLTF. CDR3 DNA sequence: TGCGCCAGCAGCTACCGGAACCCTTCCTCTGGGGCCAACGTCCTGACTTTC.

The rearrangement uses TRBV2 and TRBJ1-2; the D is unclear. CDR3 length: 12 residues. Trimming removed 6 bases at V and 4 bases at J, with 9 bases between. Germline V gives CDR1 SNHLY, CDR2 FYNNEI. This CDR3 reads CASSVDGYGYTF. CDR3 bases: TGTGCCAGCAGCGTGGACGGCTATGGCTACACCTTC.

The chain recombines TRBV9 with TRBJ2-2, with D perhaps matching TRBD1 (5 bases). CDR3 length: 16 residues. Germline V lookup: CDR1 SGDLS, CDR2 YYNGEE. Trimming cost V 0 bases and J 5 bases, with 14 bases left between them. CDR3 sequence (DNA): TGTGCCAGCAGCGTAGGTGGTAAGGGGCGGACCGGGGAGCTGTTTTTT. Translating gives CASSVGGKGRTGELFF.